The clone carrying this TCR beta chain has just a few counts. There are 16 residues in the CDR3. In germline, CDR1 is MNHGY, CDR2 SAAAGT. Trimming shortened V by 6 bases and J by 4 bases, and 18 bases separated the two germline ends. Measured with immunoSEQ multiplex PCR; TCRdb has only the in-frame clones, and not every one. Among around 2,700 clones listed, under 40% were seen once. This entry belongs to a study of PD-L1 blockade in urothelial cancer. About the study: Prior chemotherapy ranged from 0 to 3 regimens per patient.

The chain couples TRBV6-8 to TRBJ2-2; either TRBD1 or TRBD2 may fit D (6 bases each). Specimen: tumor tissue, collected before atezolizumab (anti-PD-L1) treatment. The sequence derives from a man between 70 and 80 years old with urothelial cancer. CDR3 region: CASSPPLGGLTGELFF. Here the CDR3 DNA reads TGTGCCAGCAGCCCACCTCTGGGGGGCCTCACCGGGGAGCTGTTTTTT.